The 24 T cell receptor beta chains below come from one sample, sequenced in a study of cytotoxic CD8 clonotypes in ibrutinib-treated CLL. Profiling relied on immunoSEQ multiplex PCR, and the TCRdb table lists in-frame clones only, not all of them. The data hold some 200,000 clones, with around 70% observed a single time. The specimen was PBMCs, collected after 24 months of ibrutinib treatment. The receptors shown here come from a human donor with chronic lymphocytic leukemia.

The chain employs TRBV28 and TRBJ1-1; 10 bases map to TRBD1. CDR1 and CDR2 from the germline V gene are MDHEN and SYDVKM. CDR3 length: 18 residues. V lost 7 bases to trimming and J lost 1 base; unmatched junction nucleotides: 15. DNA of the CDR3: TGTGCCAGCATTGGACAGGGGGACCGGGCGCGGGAGAACACTGAAGCTTTCTTT. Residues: CASIGQGDRARENTEAFF.

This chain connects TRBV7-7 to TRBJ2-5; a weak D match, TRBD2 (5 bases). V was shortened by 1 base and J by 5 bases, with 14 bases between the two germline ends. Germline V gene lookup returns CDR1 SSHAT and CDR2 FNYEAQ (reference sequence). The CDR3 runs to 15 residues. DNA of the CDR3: TGTGCCAGCAGCTTAGGACTAACTAGTGTGGAGACCCAGTACTTC. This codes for CASSLGLTSVETQYF.

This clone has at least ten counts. The CDR3 is CASSAETLGEQFF. The CDR3 DNA follows: TGTGCCAGCAGCGCCGAAACACTCGGCGAGCAGTTCTTC. V is TRBV9 and J is TRBJ2-1; D is ambiguous. CDR1 is SGDLS and CDR2 is YYNGEE in the germline V gene. Trimming left V 3 bases short and J 10 bases short, with 14 bases between. The CDR3 covers 13 residues.

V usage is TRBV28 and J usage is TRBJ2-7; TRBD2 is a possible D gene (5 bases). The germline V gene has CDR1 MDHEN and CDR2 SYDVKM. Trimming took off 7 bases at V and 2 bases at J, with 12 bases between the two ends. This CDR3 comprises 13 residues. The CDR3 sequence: CASIPRAAYEQYF. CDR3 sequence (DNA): TGTGCCAGCATTCCTAGAGCGGCCTACGAGCAGTACTTC.

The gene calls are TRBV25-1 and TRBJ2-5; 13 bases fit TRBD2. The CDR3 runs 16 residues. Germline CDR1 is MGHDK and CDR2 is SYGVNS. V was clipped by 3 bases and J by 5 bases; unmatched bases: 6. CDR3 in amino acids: CASSDTSGRAWETQYF. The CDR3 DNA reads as TGTGCCAGCAGTGATACTAGCGGGAGGGCCTGGGAGACCCAGTACTTC.

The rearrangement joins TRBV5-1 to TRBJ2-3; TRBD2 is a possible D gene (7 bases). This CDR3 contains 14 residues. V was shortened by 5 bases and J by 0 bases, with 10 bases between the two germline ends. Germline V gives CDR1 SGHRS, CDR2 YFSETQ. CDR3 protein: CASSGGASTDTQYF. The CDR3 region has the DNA TGCGCCAGCAGTGGGGGGGCTAGCACAGATACGCAGTATTTT.

CDR3 loop: CASIGTSGRSTDTQYF. CDR3 coding DNA: TGTGCCAGCATTGGGACTAGCGGGAGGAGTACAGATACGCAGTATTTT. This chain connects TRBV2 to TRBJ2-3; TRBD2 agrees at 15 bases. Germline CDR1 and CDR2: SNHLY and FYNNEI. The CDR3 covers 16 residues. Trimming cost V 7 bases and J 3 bases; bases outside gene matches: 5.

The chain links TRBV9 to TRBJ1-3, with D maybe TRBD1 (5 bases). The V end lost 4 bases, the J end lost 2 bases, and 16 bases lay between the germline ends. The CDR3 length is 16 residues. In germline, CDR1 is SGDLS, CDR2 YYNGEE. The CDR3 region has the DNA TGTGCCAGCAGCTCCCCTGCCAGGGCAACTGGAAACACCATATATTTT. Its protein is CASSSPARATGNTIYF. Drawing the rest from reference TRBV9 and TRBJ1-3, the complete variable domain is DSGVTQTPKHLITATGQRVTLRCSPRSGDLSVYWYQQSLDQGLQFLIQYYNGEERAKGNILERFSAQQFPDLHSELNLSSLELGDSALYFCASSSPARATGNTIYFGEGSWLTVV.

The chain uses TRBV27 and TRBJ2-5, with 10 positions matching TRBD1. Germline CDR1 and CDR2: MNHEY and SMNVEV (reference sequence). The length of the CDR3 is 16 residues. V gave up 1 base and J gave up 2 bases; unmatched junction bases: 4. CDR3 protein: CASSLWGQGFQETQYF. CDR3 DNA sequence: TGTGCCAGCAGTTTATGGGGACAGGGGTTTCAAGAGACCCAGTACTTC.

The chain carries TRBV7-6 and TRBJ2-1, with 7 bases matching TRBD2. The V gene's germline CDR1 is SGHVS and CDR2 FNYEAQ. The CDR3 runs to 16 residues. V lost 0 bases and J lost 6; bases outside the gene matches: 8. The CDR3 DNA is TGTGCCAGCAGCTTAGCGGGGACTATCAGTACCAATGAGCAGTTCTTC. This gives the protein CASSLAGTISTNEQFF.

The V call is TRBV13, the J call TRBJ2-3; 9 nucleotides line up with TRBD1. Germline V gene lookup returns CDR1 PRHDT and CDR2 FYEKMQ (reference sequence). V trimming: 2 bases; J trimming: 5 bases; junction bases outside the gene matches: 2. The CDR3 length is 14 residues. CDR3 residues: CASSLMTGGDTQYF. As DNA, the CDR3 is TGTGCCAGCAGCTTAATGACAGGGGGAGATACGCAGTATTTT.

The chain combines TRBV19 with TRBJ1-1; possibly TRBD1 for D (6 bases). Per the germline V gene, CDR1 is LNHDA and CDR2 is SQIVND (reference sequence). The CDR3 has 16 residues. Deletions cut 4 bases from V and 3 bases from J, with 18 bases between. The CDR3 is CASSKPGERGHTEAFF. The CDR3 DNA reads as TGTGCCAGTAGTAAACCTGGAGAACGGGGGCACACTGAAGCTTTCTTT.

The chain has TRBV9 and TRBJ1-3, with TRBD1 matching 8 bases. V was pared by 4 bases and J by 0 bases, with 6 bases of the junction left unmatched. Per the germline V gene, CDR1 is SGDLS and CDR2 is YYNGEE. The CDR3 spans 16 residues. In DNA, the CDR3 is TGTGCCAGCAGCCGAGGACAGGGTTACTCTGGAAACACCATATATTTT. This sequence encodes CASSRGQGYSGNTIYF.

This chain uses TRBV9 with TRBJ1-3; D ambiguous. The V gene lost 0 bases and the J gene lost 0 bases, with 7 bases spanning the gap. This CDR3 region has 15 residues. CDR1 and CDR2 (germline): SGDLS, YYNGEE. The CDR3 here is CASSVGENSGNTIYF. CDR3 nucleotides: TGTGCCAGCAGCGTAGGGGAGAACTCTGGAAACACCATATATTTT.

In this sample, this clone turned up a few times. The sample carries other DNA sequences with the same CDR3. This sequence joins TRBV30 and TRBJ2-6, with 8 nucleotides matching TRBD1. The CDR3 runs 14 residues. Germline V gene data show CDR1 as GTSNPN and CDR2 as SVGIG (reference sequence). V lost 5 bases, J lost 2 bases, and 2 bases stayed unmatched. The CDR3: CAWGDRTGANVLTF. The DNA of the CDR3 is TGTGCCTGGGGGGACAGGACTGGGGCCAACGTCCTGACTTTC.

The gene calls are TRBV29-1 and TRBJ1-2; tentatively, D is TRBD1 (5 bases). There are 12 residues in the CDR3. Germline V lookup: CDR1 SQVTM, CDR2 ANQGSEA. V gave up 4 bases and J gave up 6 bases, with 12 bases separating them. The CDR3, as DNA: TGCAGCGTTGGGCCGACAGCCCATGGCTACACCTTC. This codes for CSVGPTAHGYTF.

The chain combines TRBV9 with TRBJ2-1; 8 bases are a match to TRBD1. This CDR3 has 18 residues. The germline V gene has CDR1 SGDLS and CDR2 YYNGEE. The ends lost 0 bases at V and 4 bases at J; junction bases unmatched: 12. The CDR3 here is CASSVGGGVGTGYNEQFF. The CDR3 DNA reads TGTGCCAGCAGCGTAGGGGGCGGGGTTGGGACAGGATACAATGAGCAGTTCTTC.

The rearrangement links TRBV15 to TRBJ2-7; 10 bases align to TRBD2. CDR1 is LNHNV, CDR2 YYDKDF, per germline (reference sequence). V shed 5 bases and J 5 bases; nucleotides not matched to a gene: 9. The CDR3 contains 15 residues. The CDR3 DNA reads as TGTGCCACCAGCCGCAGGTCTAGCGGGAGCGACGAGCAGTACTTC. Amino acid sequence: CATSRRSSGSDEQYF.

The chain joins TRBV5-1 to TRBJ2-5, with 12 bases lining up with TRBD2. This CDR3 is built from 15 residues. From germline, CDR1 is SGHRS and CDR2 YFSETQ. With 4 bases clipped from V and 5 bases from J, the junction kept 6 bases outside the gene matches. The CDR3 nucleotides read TGCGCCAGCAGCCCGACTAGCGGGAGTTGGGAGACCCAGTACTTC. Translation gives CASSPTSGSWETQYF.

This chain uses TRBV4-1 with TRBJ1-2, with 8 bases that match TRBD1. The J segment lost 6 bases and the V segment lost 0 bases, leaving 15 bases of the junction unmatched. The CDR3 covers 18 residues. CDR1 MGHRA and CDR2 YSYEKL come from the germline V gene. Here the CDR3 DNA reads TGCGCCAGCAGCCAAGATCTTACAGGACAGGGAGGTTTTGATGGCTACACCTTC. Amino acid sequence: CASSQDLTGQGGFDGYTF.

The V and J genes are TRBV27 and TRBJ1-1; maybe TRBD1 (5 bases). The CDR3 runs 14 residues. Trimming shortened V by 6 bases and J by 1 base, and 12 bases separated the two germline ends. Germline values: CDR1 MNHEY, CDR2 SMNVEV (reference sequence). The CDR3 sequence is CASSPSTENTEAFF. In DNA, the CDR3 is TGTGCCAGCAGCCCGTCGACAGAGAACACTGAAGCTTTCTTT.

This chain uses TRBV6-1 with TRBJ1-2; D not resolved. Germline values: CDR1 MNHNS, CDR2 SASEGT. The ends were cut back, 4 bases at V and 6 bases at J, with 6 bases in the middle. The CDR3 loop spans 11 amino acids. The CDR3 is CASSVGHGYTF. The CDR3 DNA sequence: TGTGCCAGCAGTGTTGGGCATGGCTACACCTTC.

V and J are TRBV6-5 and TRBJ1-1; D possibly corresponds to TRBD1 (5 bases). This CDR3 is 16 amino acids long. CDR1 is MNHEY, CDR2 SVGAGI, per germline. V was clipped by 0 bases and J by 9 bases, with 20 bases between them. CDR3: CASSYSGTDNRQKAFF. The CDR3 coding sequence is TGTGCCAGCAGTTACTCCGGTACAGACAACCGACAGAAAGCTTTCTTT.

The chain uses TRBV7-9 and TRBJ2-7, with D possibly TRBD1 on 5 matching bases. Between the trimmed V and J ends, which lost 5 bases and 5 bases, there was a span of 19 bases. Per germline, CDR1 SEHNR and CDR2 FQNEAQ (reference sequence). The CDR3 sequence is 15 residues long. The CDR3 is CASSPPSGQNHEQYF. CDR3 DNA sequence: TGTGCCAGCAGCCCTCCCTCAGGGCAGAACCACGAGCAGTACTTC.